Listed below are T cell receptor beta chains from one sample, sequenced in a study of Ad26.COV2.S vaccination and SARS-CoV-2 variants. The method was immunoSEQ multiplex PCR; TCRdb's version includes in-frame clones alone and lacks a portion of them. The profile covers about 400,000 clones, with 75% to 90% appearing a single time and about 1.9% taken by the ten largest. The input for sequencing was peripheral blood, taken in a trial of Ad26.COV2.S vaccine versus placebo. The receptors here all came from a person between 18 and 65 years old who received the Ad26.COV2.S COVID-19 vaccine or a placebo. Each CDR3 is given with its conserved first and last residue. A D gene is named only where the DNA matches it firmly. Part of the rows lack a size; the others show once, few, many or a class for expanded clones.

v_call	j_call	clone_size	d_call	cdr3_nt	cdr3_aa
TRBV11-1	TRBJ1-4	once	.	TGTGCCAGCAGCCTACCGGGAGCAACTAATGAAAAACTGTTTTTT	CASSLPGATNEKLFF
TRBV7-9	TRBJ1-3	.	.	TGTGCCAGCAGCTTAGACCCAGGCCGCTCTGGAAACACCATATATTTT	CASSLDPGRSGNTIYF
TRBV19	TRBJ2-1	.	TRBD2	TGTGCCAGTAGTATAGTAGCGGGGATCCTCAATGAGCAGTTCTTC	CASSIVAGILNEQFF
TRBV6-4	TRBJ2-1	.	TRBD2	TGTGCCAGCAGTGATGCTACTAGCGGGAGCAATGAGCAGTTCTTC	CASSDATSGSNEQFF
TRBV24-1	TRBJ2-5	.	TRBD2	TGTGCCACCAGTGAGAGCGGGAGGGCCCACCAAGAGACCCAGTACTTC	CATSESGRAHQETQYF
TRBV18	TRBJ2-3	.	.	TGTGCCAGCTCACCACTTCCCCCAGGGGGCACAGATACGCAGTATTTT	CASSPLPPGGTDTQYF
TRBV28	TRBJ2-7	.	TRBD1	TGTGCCAGCAGACAAACGGGACAGGCCTCCTACGAGCAGTACTTC	CASRQTGQASYEQYF
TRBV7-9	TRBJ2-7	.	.	TGTGCCAGCAGCCCTCGGGAACTGACACGCTACGAGCAGTACTTC	CASSPRELTRYEQYF
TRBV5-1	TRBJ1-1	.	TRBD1	TGCGCCAGCAGCCTCCGGGACAGTGAAGCTTTCTTT	CASSLRDSEAFF
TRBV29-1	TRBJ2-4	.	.	TGCAGCGTTGCGGAGGTAGCCAAAAACATTCAGTACTTC	CSVAEVAKNIQYF
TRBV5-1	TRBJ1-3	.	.	TGCGCCAGCAGCTCGGACTCCTCTGGAAACACCATATATTTT	CASSSDSSGNTIYF
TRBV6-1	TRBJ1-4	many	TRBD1	TGTGCCAGCAGTGAAGCGACAGGGACGAATGAAAAACTGTTTTTT	CASSEATGTNEKLFF
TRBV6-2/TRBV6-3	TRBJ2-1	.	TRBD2	TGTGCCAGCAGTACTCACCCCGGGACTAGCGCCAACAATGAGCAGTTCTTC	CASSTHPGTSANNEQFF
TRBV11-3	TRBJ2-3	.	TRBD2	TGTGCCAGCAGCTCGACCTGGGGAGCGGGGAATACGCAGTATTTT	CASSSTWGAGNTQYF
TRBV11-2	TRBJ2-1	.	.	TGTGCCAGCACCATTCCCATCTCCTCGAACAATGAGCAGTTCTTC	CASTIPISSNNEQFF
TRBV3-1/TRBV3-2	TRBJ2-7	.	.	TGTGCCAGCAGCCAAGCTTTGGGGTACGAGCAGTACTTC	CASSQALGYEQYF
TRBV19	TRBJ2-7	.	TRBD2	TGTGCCAGTAGTGGACTAGCGGGAGGGGAGCAGTACTTC	CASSGLAGGEQYF
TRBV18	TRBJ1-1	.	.	TGTGCCAGCTCACCGGACAGTGAAGCTTTCTTT	CASSPDSEAFF
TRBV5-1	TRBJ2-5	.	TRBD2	TGCGCCAGCAGCTTGGGGACTAGCGGGGATGTGGCCCAGTACTTC	CASSLGTSGDVAQYF
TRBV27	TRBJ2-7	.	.	TGTGCCAGCAGTTTAAAGTTAGCCTACGAGCAGTACTTC	CASSLKLAYEQYF
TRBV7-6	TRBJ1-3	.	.	TGTGCCAGCAGCTTGGCCGGGTCGGGCGGAAACACCATATATTTT	CASSLAGSGGNTIYF
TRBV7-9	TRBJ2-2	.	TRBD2	TGTGCCAGCAGCTTAGGGCTAGCGGGAACAACCGGGGAGCTGTTTTTT	CASSLGLAGTTGELFF
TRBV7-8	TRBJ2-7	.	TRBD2	TGTGCCAGCAGCTTAGCGACTAGCGGGTTGAGCTCCTACGAGCAGTACTTC	CASSLATSGLSSYEQYF
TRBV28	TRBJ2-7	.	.	TGTGCCAGCAGTTCCGGGGGTTACGAGCAGTACTTC	CASSSGGYEQYF
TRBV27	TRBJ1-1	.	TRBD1	TGTGCCAGCAGTTCCATTGGGGAGGGGGCGACTGAAGCTTTCTTT	CASSSIGEGATEAFF
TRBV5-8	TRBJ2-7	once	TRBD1	TGTGCCAGCAGGGGACAGGGAGAACAGTACTTC	CASRGQGEQYF
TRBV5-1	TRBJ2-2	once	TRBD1	TGCGCCAGCAGCTCCCGGGACAGCGGGGAGCTGTTTTTT	CASSSRDSGELFF
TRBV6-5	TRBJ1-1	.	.	TGTGCCAGCACGTCGAGGGAGAACACTGAAGCTTTCTTT	CASTSRENTEAFF
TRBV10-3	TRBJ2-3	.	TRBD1	TGTGCCATCAGCCCTGGACAGGGCACAGATACGCAGTATTTT	CAISPGQGTDTQYF
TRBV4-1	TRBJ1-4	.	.	TGCGCCAGCAGCCAAGATGTGGTGGCTTCCCTTAATGAAAAACTGTTTTTT	CASSQDVVASLNEKLFF
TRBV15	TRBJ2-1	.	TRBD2	TGTGCCACCAGCAGTGGGACTAGCGGGGCTTGGAATGAGCAGTTCTTC	CATSSGTSGAWNEQFF
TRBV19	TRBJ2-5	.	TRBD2	TGTGCCAGTACACCGGGACTAGCGAGCAAAGAGACCCAGTACTTC	CASTPGLASKETQYF